The present TCR beta chain was sequenced within a study of T cell responses to AZD1222 COVID-19 vaccine. The protocol was immunoSEQ multiplex PCR, while the TCRdb copy is restricted to in-frame clones and leaves out a portion. The data hold 72,000 or so clones, with more than 75% observed a single time. With 4 bases clipped from V and 7 bases from J, the junction kept 6 bases outside the gene matches. Germline V gene data show CDR1 as SGHDT and CDR2 as YYEEEE. CDR3 length: 13 amino acids. This chain connects TRBV5-6 to TRBJ1-1; 8 positions match TRBD1. This TCR came from an adult in good health. Here the sequenced sample was peripheral blood, taken on day 0 of AZD1222 vaccination. The CDR3: CASSLQGVGEAFF. The CDR3 bases are TGTGCCAGCAGCCTACAGGGGGTCGGTGAAGCTTTCTTT.